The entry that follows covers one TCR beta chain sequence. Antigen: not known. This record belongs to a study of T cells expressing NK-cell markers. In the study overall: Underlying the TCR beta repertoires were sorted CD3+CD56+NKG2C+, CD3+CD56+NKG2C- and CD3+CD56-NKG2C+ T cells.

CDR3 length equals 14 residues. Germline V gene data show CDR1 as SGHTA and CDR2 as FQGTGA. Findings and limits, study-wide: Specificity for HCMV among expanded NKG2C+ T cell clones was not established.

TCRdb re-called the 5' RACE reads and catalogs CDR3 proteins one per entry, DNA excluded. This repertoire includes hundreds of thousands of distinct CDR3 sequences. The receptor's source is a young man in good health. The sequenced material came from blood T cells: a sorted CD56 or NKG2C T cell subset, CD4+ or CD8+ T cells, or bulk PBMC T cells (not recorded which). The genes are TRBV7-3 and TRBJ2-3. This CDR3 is CASSPTSITDTQYF.